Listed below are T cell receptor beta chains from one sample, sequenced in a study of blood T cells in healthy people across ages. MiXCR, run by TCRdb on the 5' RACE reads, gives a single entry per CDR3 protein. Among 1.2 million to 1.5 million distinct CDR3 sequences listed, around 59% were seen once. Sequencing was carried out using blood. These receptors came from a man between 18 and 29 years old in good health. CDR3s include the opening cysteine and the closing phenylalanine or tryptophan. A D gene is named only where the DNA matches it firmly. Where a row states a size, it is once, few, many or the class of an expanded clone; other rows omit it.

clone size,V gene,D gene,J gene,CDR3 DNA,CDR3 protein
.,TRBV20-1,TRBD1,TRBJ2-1,TGCAGTGCGGCCGGGGACAGTGGAATAGGGAATGAGCAGTTCTTC,CSAAGDSGIGNEQFF
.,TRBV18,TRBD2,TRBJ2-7,TGTGCCAGCTCACCCAGCGGGGAGGGAGCCTACGAGCAGTACTTC,CASSPSGEGAYEQYF
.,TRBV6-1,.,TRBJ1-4,TGTGCCAGCAGTGACCCTCGACGGGTGGGTGAAAAACTGTTTTTT,CASSDPRRVGEKLFF
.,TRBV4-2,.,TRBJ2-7,TGTGCCAGCAGCCAAAATATAGGGGCTTTTTACGAGCAGTACTTC,CASSQNIGAFYEQYF
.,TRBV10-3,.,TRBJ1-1,TGTGCCATCAGTGAAGGGGGGCGTGTAGTTGAAGCTTTCTTT,CAISEGGRVVEAFF
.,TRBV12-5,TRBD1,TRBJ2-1,TGTGCTAGTGCTCTGGGGGCAGGGGGCGCTTACAATGAGCAGTTCTTC,CASALGAGGAYNEQFF
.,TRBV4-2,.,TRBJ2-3,TGTGCCAGCAGCCAGGCCGATCAGAGGGGCACAGATACGCAGTATTTT,CASSQADQRGTDTQYF
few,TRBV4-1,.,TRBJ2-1,TGCGCCAGCAGCCAAGAACTCGACCTCAGATACAATGAGCAGTTCTTC,CASSQELDLRYNEQFF
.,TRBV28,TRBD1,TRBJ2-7,TGTGCCAGCAGTTTAGGACAGGGCTCCCACTACGAGCAGTACTTC,CASSLGQGSHYEQYF
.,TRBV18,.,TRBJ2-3,TGTGCCAGCTCACCATCTCTCAGAGGGACGGATACGCAGTATTTT,CASSPSLRGTDTQYF
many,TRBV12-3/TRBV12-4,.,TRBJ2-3,TGTGCCAGCAGTTGGGGGTCAGATACGCAGTATTTT,CASSWGSDTQYF
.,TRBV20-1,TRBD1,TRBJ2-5,TGCAGTGGAAAACAGGGGGCGCGCAGGGAGACCCAGTACTTC,CSGKQGARRETQYF
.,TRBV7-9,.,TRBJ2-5,TGTGCCAGCACCCTATACGGGGGGCAGGGAGAGACCCAGTACTTC,CASTLYGGQGETQYF
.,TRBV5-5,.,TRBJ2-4,TGTGCCAGCAGCTTCGGGGGCGGAGGTCTGAACATTCAGTACTTC,CASSFGGGGLNIQYF
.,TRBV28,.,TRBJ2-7,TGTGCCAGCAGTTCAGGGGATCCCGAGCAGTACTTC,CASSSGDPEQYF
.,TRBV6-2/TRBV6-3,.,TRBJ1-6,TGTGCCAGCAGAGAAGAGTTGGGGGCGTGGAGTAATTCACCCCTCCACTTT,CASREELGAWSNSPLHF
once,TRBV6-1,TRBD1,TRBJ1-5,TGTGCCAGCAGATCCGGGACAGGGGGCATTCAGGGCAATCAGCCCCAGCATTTT,CASRSGTGGIQGNQPQHF